This T cell receptor (beta chain) emerged from a study of blood T cells in healthy people across ages. This clonotype was picked up one time. The germline gives CDR1 DFQATT, CDR2 SNEGSKA (reference sequence). The CDR3 sequence is 15 residues long. V shed 6 bases and J 4 bases; nucleotides not matched to a gene: 13. Primers used in a second PCR of roughly 6 to 12 cycles were a sample-barcoded 5' primer and a J-beta primer mix. TCRdb itself ran the 5' RACE reads through MiXCR, one entry per CDR3 protein. The sample shows about 830,000 distinct CDR3 sequences, 58% of them seen only once. The sample taken for sequencing was blood. The J gene is TRBJ2-3, the V gene TRBV20-1; TRBD1 aligns across 7 bases. The source of this sequence is a man aged 30 to 39 in good health. This chain's CDR3 is CSAISDRAVADTQYF. The CDR3 nucleotides read TGCAGTGCAATCTCCGACAGGGCGGTTGCAGATACGCAGTATTTT.